These 15 T cell receptor beta chains came from one sample sequenced in a study of beta chain features in type 1 diabetes. Expressed TCRB transcripts were sequenced after all isolated RNA was converted to cDNA. Generated by immunoSEQ multiplex PCR, the TCRdb table keeps only in-frame clones and is missing some. The sample lists about 620,000 clones; about 14% were seen once. The sequenced material came from naive CD4+ T cells from blood. The receptor source for this set is a man between 18 and 35 years old in good health.

This rearrangement joins TRBV27 to TRBJ2-3; D unresolved. The germline V gene has CDR1 MNHEY and CDR2 SMNVEV (reference sequence). This CDR3 has 13 amino acids. The V and J ends lost 6 bases and 1 base respectively, with 8 bases between them. The CDR3 DNA follows: TGTGCCAGCAGGCCCTATGGCACAGATACGCAGTATTTT. Translating gives CASRPYGTDTQYF.

In this sample, this clone turned up a few times. This rearrangement joins TRBV7-9 to TRBJ2-1, with 9 bases fitting TRBD2. Germline V gene lookup returns CDR1 SEHNR and CDR2 FQNEAQ (reference sequence). With 5 bases clipped from V and 3 bases from J, the junction kept 8 bases outside the gene matches. CDR3 length equals 16 residues. CDR3 DNA sequence: TGTGCCAGCAGCCCCAGACTAGCGGAGATCTACAATGAGCAGTTCTTC. Protein product: CASSPRLAEIYNEQFF. The whole variable domain, remainder taken from reference TRBV7-9 and TRBJ2-1, is DTGVSQNPRHKITKRGQNVTFRCDPISEHNRLYWYRQTLGQGPEFLTYFQNEAQLEKSRLLSDRFSAERPKGSFSTLEIQRTEQGDSAMYLCASSPRLAEIYNEQFFGPGTRLTVL.

This clone appeared a few times. V and J are TRBV4-3 and TRBJ2-5; either TRBD1 or TRBD2 may fit D (5 bases each). Trimming took off 0 bases at V and 7 bases at J, with 12 bases between the two ends. This CDR3 is 14 amino acids long. The germline gives CDR1 LGHNA, CDR2 YSLEER. Here the CDR3 reads CASSQDPGQRTQYF. The CDR3, as DNA: TGCGCCAGCAGCCAAGATCCGGGGCAACGGACCCAGTACTTC.

The chain combines TRBV5-1 with TRBJ1-1, with D maybe TRBD1 (5 bases). Germline V lookup: CDR1 SGHRS, CDR2 YFSETQ. The CDR3 loop spans 14 amino acids. V lost 8 bases, J lost 4 bases, and 18 bases lay in between. CDR3 region: CASVRDSSSTEAFF. For the CDR3, the DNA is TGCGCCAGTGTAAGGGACTCCTCTTCCACTGAAGCTTTCTTT.

The chain combines TRBV13 with TRBJ2-7; maybe TRBD2 (7 bases). V lost 4 bases and J 6 bases, leaving 19 bases between the germline ends. From germline, CDR1 is PRHDT and CDR2 FYEKMQ (reference sequence). The CDR3 is made up of 15 amino acids. The CDR3, as DNA: TGTGCCAGCAGCTCCCCCGGGGGGCGGCCCCTCGAGCAGTACTTC. As protein: CASSSPGGRPLEQYF.

V gene TRBV9 combines with J gene TRBJ2-1; D may be TRBD1 (6 bases). CDR3 length equals 14 residues. Trimming pared 0 bases from V and 3 bases from J, leaving 7 bases between. Looked up from germline, CDR1 is SGDLS and CDR2 is YYNGEE. The CDR3 bases are TGTGCCAGCAGCGTAGCGGACAGCTACAATGAGCAGTTCTTC. This codes for CASSVADSYNEQFF.

V gene TRBV28 combines with J gene TRBJ1-2; D gene uncertain. CDR1 and CDR2 (germline): MDHEN, SYDVKM. Trimming shortened V by 6 bases and J by 3 bases, and 11 bases separated the two germline ends. This CDR3 comprises 13 residues. CDR3 nucleotide sequence: TGTGCCAGCAGAAACCGACCGTACTATGGCTACACCTTC. Encoded protein: CASRNRPYYGYTF.

The chain recombines TRBV11-2 with TRBJ2-7, with 9 bases identical to TRBD1. Germline lookup yields CDR1 SGHAT and CDR2 FQNNGV. V trimming: 5 bases; J trimming: 2 bases; junction bases outside the gene matches: 10. The length of the CDR3 is 16 residues. CDR3 bases: TGTGCCAGCAGCCGTATCCCGGGACAGGGCCCCTACGAGCAGTACTTC. It encodes CASSRIPGQGPYEQYF. Based on the CDR3 plus reference TRBV11-2 and TRBJ2-7, the full variable domain is EAGVAQSPRYKIIEKRQSVAFWCNPISGHATLYWYQQILGQGPKLLIQFQNNGVVDDSQLPKDRFSAERLKGVDSTLKIQPAKLEDSAVYLCASSRIPGQGPYEQYFGPGTRLTVT.

In this sample, this clone turned up a few times. This chain uses TRBV7-9 with TRBJ2-5, with a possible D match to TRBD1 (5 bases). Germline V lookup: CDR1 SEHNR, CDR2 FQNEAQ (reference sequence). The ends were cut back, 5 bases at V and 5 bases at J, with 12 bases in the middle. This CDR3 region has 13 residues. The CDR3 loop reads CASSPRGSETQYF. CDR3 DNA: TGTGCCAGCAGCCCAAGGGGTTCGGAGACCCAGTACTTC.

The chain carries TRBV7-2 and TRBJ2-7; 9 positions agree with TRBD1. This CDR3 has 16 residues. The V gene's germline CDR1 is SGHTA and CDR2 FQGNSA. J was trimmed by 1 base and V by 4 bases; bases with no gene match: 8. The CDR3 DNA reads TGTGCCAGCAGCTCCCCGGGACAGGGCCCTTCCTACGAGCAGTACTTC. This sequence encodes CASSSPGQGPSYEQYF.

The V and J genes are TRBV27 and TRBJ1-1, with TRBD1 matching 9 bases. Germline V gives CDR1 MNHEY, CDR2 SMNVEV (reference sequence). CDR3 length: 14 amino acids. Unmatched junction bases numbered 4, after V lost 4 bases and J lost 4 bases. CDR3 loop: CASSYWDRVTEAFF. The CDR3 region has the DNA TGTGCCAGCAGTTATTGGGACAGGGTCACTGAAGCTTTCTTT.

This clone was detected only a few times. J is TRBJ2-5 and V is TRBV28, with D maybe TRBD2 (5 bases). Germline CDR1 MDHEN, CDR2 SYDVKM. The CDR3 consists of 13 residues. V was pared by 4 bases and J by 5 bases, with 11 bases between. The CDR3 loop reads CASSSGVLETQYF. The CDR3 DNA reads as TGTGCCAGCAGTTCCGGGGTATTGGAGACCCAGTACTTC.

The chain joins TRBV5-1 to TRBJ2-3, with 8 nucleotides matching TRBD2. The germline V gene has CDR1 SGHRS and CDR2 YFSETQ. Losses at the gene ends were 6 bases for V and 2 bases for J; bases not matched to a gene: 8. The length of the CDR3 is 15 residues. The CDR3 loop reads CASNPGGGHTDTQYF. CDR3 nucleotides: TGCGCCAGCAACCCTGGCGGGGGGCACACAGATACGCAGTATTTT.

The V call is TRBV19, the J call TRBJ2-7, with 10 bases that match TRBD1. Germline V gene data show CDR1 as LNHDA and CDR2 as SQIVND (reference sequence). This CDR3 spans 16 amino acids. The V and J ends lost 6 bases and 2 bases, in that order; junction bases with no gene match: 10. CDR3 sequence: CASSRTGGLSTYEQYF. DNA for the CDR3: TGTGCCAGTAGCCGGACAGGGGGACTTTCTACCTACGAGCAGTACTTC. Full variable domain (rest looked up from reference TRBV19 and TRBJ2-7): DGGITQSPKYLFRKEGQNVTLSCEQNLNHDAMYWYRQDPGQGLRLIYYSQIVNDFQKGDIAEGYSVSREKKESFPLTVTSAQKNPTAFYLCASSRTGGLSTYEQYFGPGTRLTVT.

This clone has more than one count but fewer than ten. The V call is TRBV6-5, the J call TRBJ1-2; a weak D match, TRBD1 (5 bases). This CDR3 comprises 15 residues. Germline V gives CDR1 MNHEY, CDR2 SVGAGI. V was pared by 0 bases and J by 5 bases, with 13 bases between. DNA for the CDR3: TGTGCCAGCAGTTACTCGCGGGGGAAATATTATGGCTACACCTTC. It yields the protein CASSYSRGKYYGYTF.